What follows are 31 T cell receptor beta chains derived from one specimen sequenced in a study of blood T cell repertoires in COVID-19. Assay used: immunoSEQ multiplex PCR; TCRdb lists only in-frame clones, some missing. Of some 330,000 clones listed, around 87% were seen once; the top ten hold roughly 4%. Input material: peripheral blood. These TCRs come from a woman in her 50s with active or convalescent COVID-19.

The V gene is TRBV11-2, the J gene TRBJ2-3; a possible D gene is TRBD2 (6 bases). V was trimmed by 4 bases and J by 3 bases, leaving 14 bases between them. The CDR3 contains 15 residues. Germline CDR1 is SGHAT and CDR2 is FQNNGV. CDR3 region: CASSSSWAGTDTQYF. The CDR3 DNA reads TGTGCCAGCAGCTCTAGTTGGGCGGGAACAGATACGCAGTATTTT.

The rearrangement joins TRBV4-2 to TRBJ1-2, with D possibly TRBD1 on 6 matching bases. CDR3 length: 15 residues. With 0 bases removed from V and 0 bases from J, the gap between germline ends came to 8 bases. The germline V gene has CDR1 LGHNA and CDR2 YNFKEQ. In DNA, the CDR3 is TGTGCCAGCAGCCAAGACAGGGGCGCTAACTATGGCTACACCTTC. Its translation: CASSQDRGANYGYTF.

The V and J genes are TRBV9 and TRBJ2-7; 12 positions agree with TRBD2. Germline lookup yields CDR1 SGDLS and CDR2 YYNGEE. There are 15 residues in the CDR3. Unmatched junction bases numbered 5, after V lost 4 bases and J lost 3 bases. The CDR3 DNA follows: TGTGCCAGCAGCCCGCGACTAGCGGGAGTCTACGAGCAGTACTTC. Its protein product is CASSPRLAGVYEQYF.

The chain links TRBV5-4 to TRBJ2-3; 10 bases are a match to TRBD2. The CDR3 covers 12 residues. Unmatched junction bases numbered 3, after V lost 4 bases and J lost 10 bases. Germline V gene data show CDR1 as SGHNT and CDR2 as YYREEE (reference sequence). Here the CDR3 DNA reads TGTGCCAGCAGCCTTGGACTAGCGGCGCAGTATTTT. Amino acids: CASSLGLAAQYF.

The chain combines TRBV4-1 with TRBJ2-1; D is perhaps TRBD2 (6 bases). CDR1 and CDR2 from the germline V gene are MGHRA and YSYEKL. Trimming shortened V by 0 bases and J by 4 bases, and 10 bases separated the two germline ends. The length of the CDR3 is 15 residues. The CDR3 spells CASSQDPSAYNEQFF. CDR3 DNA sequence: TGCGCCAGCAGCCAAGATCCTAGCGCATACAATGAGCAGTTCTTC.

This clone has only one observation. The V and J genes are TRBV7-3 and TRBJ2-4; 10 positions agree with TRBD2. V was clipped by 4 bases and J by 8 bases; unmatched bases: 5. Germline values: CDR1 SGHTA, CDR2 FQGTGA. This CDR3 has 14 residues. The CDR3: CASSSGLATDIQYF. In nucleotides, the CDR3 is TGTGCCAGCAGCTCGGGACTAGCGACCGACATTCAGTACTTC. The full variable domain, completed using reference TRBV7-3 and TRBJ2-4, is GAGVSQTPSNKVTEKGKYVELRCDPISGHTALYWYRQSLGQGPEFLIYFQGTGAADDSGLPNDRFFAVRPEGSVSTLKIQRTERGDSAVYLCASSSGLATDIQYFGAGTRLSVL.

The chain combines TRBV5-1 with TRBJ2-3, with 9 nucleotides matching TRBD1. This CDR3 has 15 residues. J gave up 4 bases and V 3 bases, and 6 bases lay outside the gene matches. Germline V gene data show CDR1 as SGHRS and CDR2 as YFSETQ. As DNA, the CDR3 is TGCGCCAGCAGCTGGGGGACAGGGAGGTCAGATACGCAGTATTTT. Its protein product is CASSWGTGRSDTQYF.

J is TRBJ1-6 and V is TRBV6-5; TRBD1 matches at 7 bases. Per germline, CDR1 MNHEY and CDR2 SVGAGI. V lost 7 bases and J lost 6; bases outside the gene matches: 6. The CDR3 consists of 14 residues. CDR3 region: CASTRGQSNSPLHF. CDR3 coding DNA: TGTGCCAGCACTAGGGGACAGAGTAATTCACCCCTCCACTTT.

The chain combines TRBV6-2 or TRBV6-3 with TRBJ2-3, with 8 nucleotides matching TRBD2. Germline lookup yields CDR1 MNHEY and CDR2 SVGEGT. Trimming removed 6 bases from V and 1 base from J; junction bases left unmatched: 9. This CDR3 contains 16 residues. The CDR3 sequence is CASSRAVTSGTDTQYF. The CDR3 DNA sequence: TGTGCCAGCAGCCGCGCAGTGACTAGCGGCACAGATACGCAGTATTTT.

The V and J genes are TRBV7-9 and TRBJ2-5, with D perhaps TRBD1 (6 bases). This CDR3 spans 13 amino acids. Germline lookup yields CDR1 SEHNR and CDR2 FQNEAQ (reference sequence). The germline V and J ends were trimmed by 7 bases and 3 bases, with 12 bases remaining between them. The CDR3 is CASKGVLEETQYF. In DNA form, the CDR3 reads TGTGCCAGCAAGGGGGTCCTAGAAGAGACCCAGTACTTC.

The chain uses TRBV13 and TRBJ1-2, with 9 bases lining up with TRBD1. Per the germline V gene, CDR1 is PRHDT and CDR2 is FYEKMQ (reference sequence). V shed 5 bases and J 1 base; nucleotides not matched to a gene: 5. The CDR3 extends over 15 amino acids. Here the CDR3 reads CASSTGTGINYGYTF. The DNA for the CDR3 is TGTGCCAGCAGCACGGGGACAGGGATTAACTATGGCTACACCTTC. Drawing the rest from reference TRBV13 and TRBJ1-2, the complete variable domain is AAGVIQSPRHLIKEKRETATLKCYPIPRHDTVYWYQQGPGQDPQFLISFYEKMQSDKGSIPDRFSAQQFSDYHSELNMSSLELGDSALYFCASSTGTGINYGYTFGSGTRLTVV.

The chain couples TRBV18 to TRBJ1-3; 7 bases agree with TRBD1. This CDR3 region has 15 residues. The ends lost 2 bases at V and 0 bases at J; junction bases unmatched: 1. Germline-derived CDR1 and CDR2 are KGHSH and LQKENI. The CDR3 DNA sequence: TGTGCCAGCTCACCAGACAGGGTCTCTGGAAACACCATATATTTT. It is translated as CASSPDRVSGNTIYF. The whole variable domain, filled in from reference TRBV18 and TRBJ1-3, reads NAGVMQNPRHLVRRRGQEARLRCSPMKGHSHVYWYRQLPEEGLKFMVYLQKENIIDESGMPKERFSAEFPKEGPSILRIQQVVRGDSAAYFCASSPDRVSGNTIYFGEGSWLTVV.

CDR3 residues: CATSRPGLAIPQYF. The CDR3 nucleotides read TGTGCCACCAGCAGACCGGGACTAGCGATTCCCCAGTACTTC. The chain has TRBV15 and TRBJ2-5; 10 bases map to TRBD2. The junction had 6 bases not matched to a gene; V was cut back by 2 bases and J by 9 bases. The CDR3 sequence is 14 residues long. Germline assignment: CDR1 LNHNV and CDR2 YYDKDF (reference sequence).

The genes are TRBV4-2 and TRBJ1-1, with D maybe TRBD1 (5 bases). The V end lost 0 bases, the J end lost 10 bases, and 24 bases lay between the germline ends. This CDR3 is 17 amino acids long. Germline V gene lookup returns CDR1 LGHNA and CDR2 YNFKEQ. The CDR3 sequence: CASSQDVSGPLAGVAFF. Written as DNA, the CDR3 is TGTGCCAGCAGCCAAGATGTGTCAGGGCCCCTTGCTGGTGTAGCTTTCTTT.

V gene TRBV28 combines with J gene TRBJ2-7, with 7 nucleotides matching TRBD2. Germline CDR1 is MDHEN and CDR2 is SYDVKM. CDR3 length: 12 amino acids. V lost 2 bases and J lost 5; bases outside the gene matches: 0. CDR3 protein: CASSLAGDEQYF. CDR3 coding DNA: TGTGCCAGCAGTTTAGCGGGGGACGAGCAGTACTTC.

This clone was seen once. The chain links TRBV4-3 to TRBJ2-3, with D maybe TRBD1 (6 bases). V dropped 0 bases and J dropped 6 bases, with 13 bases sitting between them. Germline CDR1 LGHNA, CDR2 YSLEER. The CDR3 extends over 15 amino acids. The DNA for the CDR3 is TGCGCCAGCAGCCAAGATCCGGTTCAGGGGGATACGCAGTATTTT. It codes for CASSQDPVQGDTQYF.

The V gene is TRBV9, the J gene TRBJ1-1; D is uncertain. This CDR3 has 16 amino acids. V was clipped by 1 base and J by 1 base, with 14 bases between them. CDR1 and CDR2 (germline): SGDLS, YYNGEE. In nucleotides, the CDR3 is TGTGCCAGCAGCGTATCCGCGGGGAGGAAGAACACTGAAGCTTTCTTT. Protein sequence: CASSVSAGRKNTEAFF. The full variable domain, in which reference TRBV9 and TRBJ1-1 provide the parts outside the CDR3, is DSGVTQTPKHLITATGQRVTLRCSPRSGDLSVYWYQQSLDQGLQFLIQYYNGEERAKGNILERFSAQQFPDLHSELNLSSLELGDSALYFCASSVSAGRKNTEAFFGQGTRLTVV.

This clone was counted a few times. This chain links TRBV9 with TRBJ2-1, with D perhaps TRBD2 (6 bases). Germline V gene sequence: CDR1 SGDLS, CDR2 YYNGEE. The CDR3 has 16 residues. V lost 4 bases and J lost 5, with 19 bases in between. The CDR3 DNA follows: TGTGCCAGCAGCCCATGGGACTTCGGGGCGCACAATGAGCAGTTCTTC. It translates to CASSPWDFGAHNEQFF. The full variable domain, with the rest looked up from reference TRBV9 and TRBJ2-1, is DSGVTQTPKHLITATGQRVTLRCSPRSGDLSVYWYQQSLDQGLQFLIQYYNGEERAKGNILERFSAQQFPDLHSELNLSSLELGDSALYFCASSPWDFGAHNEQFFGPGTRLTVL.

The chain links TRBV19 to TRBJ1-2; tentative D call: TRBD1 (5 bases). V was pared by 6 bases and J by 6 bases, with 14 bases between. Germline CDR1 reads LNHDA; CDR2 reads SQIVND (reference sequence). This CDR3 has 13 amino acids. This CDR3 is CASSLGGADGYTF. The CDR3 nucleotides read TGTGCCAGTAGCCTGGGAGGGGCGGATGGCTACACCTTC.

The rearrangement uses TRBV11-2 and TRBJ2-3; D is perhaps TRBD2 (6 bases). With 2 bases removed from V and 6 bases from J, the gap between germline ends came to 15 bases. CDR1 is SGHAT, CDR2 FQNNGV, per germline. The CDR3 extends over 15 amino acids. CDR3 sequence reads: CASSLTGGTRDTQYF. The CDR3, as DNA: TGTGCCAGCAGCTTAACTGGCGGGACCAGGGATACGCAGTATTTT.

This rearrangement joins TRBV10-3 to TRBJ2-2, with a possible D match to TRBD1 (6 bases). Germline assignment: CDR1 ENHRY and CDR2 SYGVKD. The CDR3 is 15 amino acids. The ends were cut back, 4 bases at V and 7 bases at J, with 16 bases in the middle. CDR3 DNA: TGTGCCATCAGTGGGGTTCTGATCAGGGGCGGGGAGCTGTTTTTT. This sequence encodes CAISGVLIRGGELFF.

The chain combines TRBV6-2 or TRBV6-3 with TRBJ2-7; 7 bases agree with TRBD2. CDR3 length: 15 amino acids. Unmatched junction bases numbered 11, after V lost 4 bases and J lost 5 bases. Germline CDR1 is MNHEY and CDR2 is SVGEGT. CDR3: CASSSTGLPSDEQYF. CDR3 coding DNA: TGTGCCAGCAGTTCTACGGGACTACCCTCGGACGAGCAGTACTTC.

The chain recombines TRBV2 with TRBJ2-1; a weak D match, TRBD1 (6 bases). The V gene's germline CDR1 is SNHLY and CDR2 FYNNEI. Trimming shortened V by 5 bases and J by 11 bases, and 22 bases separated the two germline ends. The CDR3 extends over 15 amino acids. The CDR3 loop is CASSNLGQGERKQFF. The CDR3 nucleotides read TGTGCCAGCAGTAACCTGGGACAAGGGGAACGGAAGCAGTTCTTC.

The J gene is TRBJ2-6, the V gene TRBV3-1 (or the pseudogene TRBV3-2); 7 bases map to TRBD1. Per the germline V gene, CDR1 is LGHDT and CDR2 is YNNKEL (reference sequence). The CDR3 runs to 17 residues. The V and J ends lost 3 bases and 0 bases, in that order; junction bases with no gene match: 5. CDR3 in amino acids: CASSQVDRYSGANVLTF. The CDR3, as DNA: TGTGCCAGCAGCCAGGTGGACAGGTACTCTGGGGCCAACGTCCTGACTTTC.

As to this clone: The sample contains more than one DNA sequence encoding this CDR3. The chain carries TRBV6-5 and TRBJ1-5, with TRBD1 as a possible D gene (6 bases). V was pared by 6 bases and J by 4 bases, with 10 bases between. This CDR3 has 13 amino acids. Germline CDR1 MNHEY, CDR2 SVGAGI. CDR3 amino acids: CASSSTGNQPQHF. CDR3 DNA: TGTGCCAGCAGCAGTACAGGGAATCAGCCCCAGCATTTT.

This rearrangement joins TRBV5-1 to TRBJ2-1, with 7 positions matching TRBD2. CDR1 SGHRS and CDR2 YFSETQ come from the germline V gene. The CDR3 runs 14 residues. Unmatched junction bases numbered 4, after V lost 4 bases and J lost 3 bases. CDR3 nucleotide sequence: TGCGCCAGCAGCCCCGGACTAGTCTACAATGAGCAGTTCTTC. Its protein is CASSPGLVYNEQFF. The entire variable domain, with the rest obtained from reference TRBV5-1 and TRBJ2-1, is as follows: KAGVTQTPRYLIKTRGQQVTLSCSPISGHRSVSWYQQTPGQGLQFLFEYFSETQRNKGNFPGRFSGRQFSNSRSEMNVSTLELGDSALYLCASSPGLVYNEQFFGPGTRLTVL.

V usage is TRBV14 and J usage is TRBJ2-5; TRBD1 matches 8 bases. The CDR3 sequence is 15 residues long. Germline assignment: CDR1 SGHDN and CDR2 FVKESK. V shed 2 bases, J shed 5 bases, and the junction held 7 bases outside the gene matches. The CDR3 DNA follows: TGTGCCAGCAGCCAATTGCAGGGGGCTCGTGAGACCCAGTACTTC. This gives the protein CASSQLQGARETQYF.

V and J are TRBV27 and TRBJ1-6; TRBD1 aligns across 10 bases. V shed 6 bases and J 8 bases; nucleotides not matched to a gene: 4. The CDR3 totals 14 residues. CDR1 MNHEY and CDR2 SMNVEV come from the germline V gene (reference sequence). This chain's CDR3 is CASRETGGYSPLHF. The CDR3 coding sequence is TGTGCCAGCAGAGAGACAGGGGGCTATTCACCCCTCCACTTT.

As concerns this clone: This sample also contains other DNA sequences that code for the same CDR3. The V gene is TRBV18, the J gene TRBJ1-5, with TRBD1 identical over 7 bases. The CDR3 is 14 residues long. With V trimmed by 3 bases and J by 6 bases, 5 bases remained unmatched. Germline-derived CDR1 and CDR2 are KGHSH and LQKENI. CDR3 loop: CASSPPGGGQPQHF. The DNA for the CDR3 is TGTGCCAGCTCACCTCCAGGGGGAGGTCAGCCCCAGCATTTT. Full variable domain (missing parts from reference TRBV18 and TRBJ1-5): NAGVMQNPRHLVRRRGQEARLRCSPMKGHSHVYWYRQLPEEGLKFMVYLQKENIIDESGMPKERFSAEFPKEGPSILRIQQVVRGDSAAYFCASSPPGGGQPQHFGDGTRLSIL.

This sequence joins TRBV20-1 and TRBJ1-2, with a possible D match to TRBD1 (6 bases). The CDR3 has 13 amino acids. V gave up 3 bases and J gave up 7 bases, with 15 bases separating them. In germline, CDR1 is DFQATT, CDR2 SNEGSKA (reference sequence). CDR3 protein: CSASAGAQGGYTF. CDR3 sequence (DNA): TGCAGTGCTAGTGCAGGGGCGCAAGGTGGCTACACCTTC.

This chain joins TRBV7-3 and TRBJ2-1; D possibly corresponds to TRBD2 (6 bases). The CDR3 is made up of 14 amino acids. Germline V lookup: CDR1 SGHTA, CDR2 FQGTGA. V lost 5 bases, J lost 6 bases, and 14 bases lay in between. The CDR3, as DNA: TGTGCCAGCAGCCCTACCGGACTACTCAATGAGCAGTTCTTC. Translation gives CASSPTGLLNEQFF.